The clone carrying this T cell receptor (beta chain) was seen only once. These data come from a study of blood T cell repertoires in COVID-19. Here immunoSEQ multiplex PCR was the method, and the copy in TCRdb shows in-frame clones only, minus some. The sample lists nearly 250,000 clones; roughly 86% were seen once. CDR1 and CDR2 (germline): SGHAT, FQNNGV. V was clipped by 1 base and J by 1 base, with 17 bases between them. The length of the CDR3 is 17 residues. Sequencing was carried out using PBMCs or T cells enriched from blood (not recorded which). The chain is built from TRBV11-2 and TRBJ2-7; TRBD1 is a possible D gene (6 bases). This sequence originates from a woman aged 45-65 years who had recovered from COVID-19. CDR3 residues: CASSLVLPGTNSYEQYF. As DNA, the CDR3 is TGTGCCAGCAGCTTAGTTCTTCCAGGGACAAATTCCTACGAGCAGTACTTC.